One sample yielded the 9 T cell receptor beta chains listed below, sequenced in a study of T cells in Graves' hyperthyroidism and ophthalmopathy. Authors of the study amplified TCR beta CDR3 regions from RNA transcripts. The TCR CDR3 was amplified in a first-round RT-PCR using the HTBI primer set. TCRdb passed the multiplex PCR reads through MiXCR, listing each CDR3 protein once. The sample records over 400,000 distinct CDR3 sequences, roughly 14% being singletons. Sequencing was carried out using blood. These receptors were collected from a man younger than 35 with Graves' ophthalmopathy.

About this clonotype itself: This sequence may be a read error, since a much larger clone differs from it by one base. This CDR3 fails to terminate in the conserved phenylalanine or tryptophan, so it likely reflects a read error. The chain couples TRBV6-1 to TRBJ2-7; perhaps TRBD1 as D (6 bases). Trimming removed 0 bases at V and 2 bases at J, with 11 bases between. There are 15 residues in the CDR3. Germline-derived CDR1 and CDR2 are MNHNS and SASEGT. The CDR3 is CASSEARGSTYEQYS. CDR3 bases: TGTGCCAGCAGTGAAGCGAGGGGGTCTACCTACGAGCAGTACTCC.

There are many counts of this clonotype. The gene calls are TRBV5-1 and TRBJ1-1, with 10 bases that match TRBD1. V shed 4 bases, J shed 2 bases, and the junction held 11 bases outside the gene matches. Germline values: CDR1 SGHRS, CDR2 YFSETQ. The CDR3 is made up of 17 amino acids. CDR3 sequence: CASSTSGTGVSNTEAFF. In DNA, the CDR3 is TGCGCCAGCAGCACCTCCGGGACAGGGGTTAGTAACACTGAAGCTTTCTTT.

This clonotype was recorded many times. The genes are TRBV9 and TRBJ1-2; no reliable D call. The germline gives CDR1 SGDLS, CDR2 YYNGEE. The CDR3 loop spans 14 amino acids. Deletions cut 0 bases from V and 2 bases from J, with 8 bases between. CDR3 residues: CASSVVIDNYGYTF. Written as DNA, the CDR3 is TGTGCCAGCAGCGTAGTCATAGACAACTATGGCTACACCTTC.

This clonotype came up a few times. V and J are TRBV10-2 and TRBJ2-1, with 13 bases aligning to TRBD2. CDR3 length: 16 residues. Germline-derived CDR1 and CDR2 are WSHSY and SAAADI. V gave up 6 bases and J gave up 6 bases; unmatched junction bases: 8. For the CDR3, the DNA is TGCGCCAGCAGCCTAGAGGGACTAGCGGGGATCAATGAGCAGTTCTTC. Amino acids: CASSLEGLAGINEQFF.

This clonotype was observed at least ten times. This chain joins TRBV6-1 and TRBJ2-5; no clear D gene. Per germline, CDR1 MNHNS and CDR2 SASEGT. The CDR3 is 15 residues long. Trimming took 1 base from V and 5 from J, leaving 14 bases between them. The CDR3 coding sequence is TGTGCCAGCAGTGAAGGCGCACCCTATCACGAGACCCAGTACTTC. Its protein product is CASSEGAPYHETQYF.

This clonotype showed up just a few times. The J gene is TRBJ2-5, the V gene TRBV5-1, with a tentative D call TRBD2 (7 bases). The CDR3 sequence is 14 residues long. CDR1 and CDR2 from the germline V gene are SGHRS and YFSETQ. Trimming took off 7 bases at V and 5 bases at J, with 18 bases between the two ends. The CDR3: CASAVAGAGETQYF. Written as DNA, the CDR3 is TGCGCCAGCGCGGTGGCGGGGGCAGGGGAGACCCAGTACTTC.

This clonotype appeared a few times. The V call is TRBV19, the J call TRBJ1-5; D unresolved. The germline V and J ends were trimmed by 6 bases and 0 bases, with 15 bases remaining between them. The CDR3 covers 16 residues. Germline V gene sequence: CDR1 LNHDA, CDR2 SQIVND (reference sequence). The CDR3 is CASSPKVGYSNQPQHF. The CDR3 nucleotides read TGTGCCAGTAGCCCCAAGGTGGGTTATAGCAATCAGCCCCAGCATTTT.

This clonotype was seen many times. The rearrangement uses TRBV30 and TRBJ2-1; no firm D call. CDR1 is GTSNPN, CDR2 SVGIG, per germline (reference sequence). V gave up 5 bases and J gave up 8 bases, with 7 bases separating them. The length of the CDR3 is 10 residues. Here the CDR3 DNA reads TGTGCCTGGGGTCTTCATGAGCAGTTCTTC. The encoded protein is CAWGLHEQFF.

The sample holds a few counts of this clonotype. The chain uses TRBV6-1 and TRBJ2-1; D gene unclear. This CDR3 has 15 residues. With 6 bases removed from V and 9 bases from J, the gap between germline ends came to 21 bases. CDR1 and CDR2 (germline): MNHNS, SASEGT. The CDR3 sequence: CASRRNPLVESEQFF. As DNA, the CDR3 is TGTGCCAGCAGGAGAAACCCTTTAGTTGAGAGTGAGCAGTTCTTC.